The present T cell receptor (beta chain) was sequenced within a study of blood T cell repertoires in COVID-19. Whole-study context: PBMCs, B-cell-depleted T cells, or T cells provided the cDNA or gDNA that made up the material.

Seattle enrolled patients during active infection and tracked them longitudinally. The germline gives CDR1 SEHNR, CDR2 FQNEAQ (reference sequence). The CDR3 spans 15 residues. The germline V and J ends were trimmed by 5 bases and 4 bases, with 14 bases remaining between them. The data were produced by immunoSEQ multiplex PCR, yet TCRdb's version contains in-frame clones alone and is incomplete. The sample shows approximately 290,000 clones, around 85% of them seen only once. J is TRBJ2-2 and V is TRBV7-9, with D tentatively TRBD2 (5 bases). The source of this sequence is a human donor with COVID-19, enrolled during active disease. The donor label of this sample is uncertain. The source material was peripheral blood. DNA for the CDR3: TGTGCCAGCAGCCCAATAGGCCGGGGCACCGGGGAGCTGTTTTTT. Its translation is CASSPIGRGTGELFF.